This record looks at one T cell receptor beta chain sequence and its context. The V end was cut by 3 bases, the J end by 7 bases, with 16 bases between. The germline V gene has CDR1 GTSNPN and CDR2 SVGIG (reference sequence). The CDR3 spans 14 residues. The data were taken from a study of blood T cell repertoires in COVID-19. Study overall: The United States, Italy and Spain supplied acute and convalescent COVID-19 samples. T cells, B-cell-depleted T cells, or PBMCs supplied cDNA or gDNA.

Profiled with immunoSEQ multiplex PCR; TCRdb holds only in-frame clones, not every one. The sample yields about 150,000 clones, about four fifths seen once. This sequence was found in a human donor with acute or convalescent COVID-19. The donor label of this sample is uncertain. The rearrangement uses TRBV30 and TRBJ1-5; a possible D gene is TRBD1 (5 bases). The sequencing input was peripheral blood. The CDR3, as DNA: TGTGCCTGGAGCGCCGTGACAGCTCGCCAGCCCCAGCATTTT. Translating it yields CAWSAVTARQPQHF.